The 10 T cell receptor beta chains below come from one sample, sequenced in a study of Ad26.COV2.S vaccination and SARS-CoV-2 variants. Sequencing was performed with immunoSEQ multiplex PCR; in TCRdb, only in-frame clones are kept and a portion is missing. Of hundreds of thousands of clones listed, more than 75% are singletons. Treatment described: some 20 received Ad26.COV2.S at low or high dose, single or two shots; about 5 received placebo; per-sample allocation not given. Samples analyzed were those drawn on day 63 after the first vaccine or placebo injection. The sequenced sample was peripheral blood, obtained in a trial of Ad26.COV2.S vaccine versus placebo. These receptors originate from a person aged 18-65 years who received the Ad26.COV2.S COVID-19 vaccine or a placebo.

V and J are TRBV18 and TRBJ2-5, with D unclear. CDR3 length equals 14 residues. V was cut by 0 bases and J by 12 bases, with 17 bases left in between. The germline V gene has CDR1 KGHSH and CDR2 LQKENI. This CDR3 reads CASSPPESDLNEYF. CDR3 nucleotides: TGTGCCAGCTCACCACCGGAGTCGGACCTAAACGAGTACTTC. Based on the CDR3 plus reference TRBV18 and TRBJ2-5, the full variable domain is NAGVMQNPRHLVRRRGQEARLRCSPMKGHSHVYWYRQLPEEGLKFMVYLQKENIIDESGMPKERFSAEFPKEGPSILRIQQVVRGDSAAYFCASSPPESDLNEYFGPGTRLLVL.

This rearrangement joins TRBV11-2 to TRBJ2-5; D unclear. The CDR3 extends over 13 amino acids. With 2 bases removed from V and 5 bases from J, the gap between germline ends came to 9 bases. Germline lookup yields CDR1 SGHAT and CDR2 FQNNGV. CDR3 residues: CASSLPVLETQYF. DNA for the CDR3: TGTGCCAGCAGCTTACCCGTTTTGGAGACCCAGTACTTC.

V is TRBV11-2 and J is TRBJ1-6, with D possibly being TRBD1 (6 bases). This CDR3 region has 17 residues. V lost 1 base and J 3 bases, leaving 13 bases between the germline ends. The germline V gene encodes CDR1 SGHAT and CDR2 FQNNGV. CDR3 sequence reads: CASSLAWGGYYNSPLHF. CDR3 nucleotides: TGTGCCAGCAGCTTAGCTTGGGGGGGCTACTATAATTCACCCCTCCACTTT.

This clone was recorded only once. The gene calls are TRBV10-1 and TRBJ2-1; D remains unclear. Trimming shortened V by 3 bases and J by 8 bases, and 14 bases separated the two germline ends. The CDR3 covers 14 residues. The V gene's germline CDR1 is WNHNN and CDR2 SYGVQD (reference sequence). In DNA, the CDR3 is TGCGCCAGCAGTGAACGTGCAAAGAGCGATGAGCAGTTCTTC. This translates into CASSERAKSDEQFF.

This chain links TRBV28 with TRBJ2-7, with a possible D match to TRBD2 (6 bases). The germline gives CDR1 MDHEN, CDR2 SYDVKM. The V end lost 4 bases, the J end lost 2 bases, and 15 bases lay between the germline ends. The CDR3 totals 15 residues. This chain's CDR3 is CASSSKRAGTYEQYF. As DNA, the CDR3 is TGTGCCAGCAGTTCCAAAAGAGCGGGCACCTACGAGCAGTACTTC. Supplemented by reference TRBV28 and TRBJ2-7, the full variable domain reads DVKVTQSSRYLVKRTGEKVFLECVQDMDHENMFWYRQDPGLGLRLIYFSYDVKMKEKGDIPEGYSVSREKKERFSLILESASTNQTSMYLCASSSKRAGTYEQYFGPGTRLTVT.

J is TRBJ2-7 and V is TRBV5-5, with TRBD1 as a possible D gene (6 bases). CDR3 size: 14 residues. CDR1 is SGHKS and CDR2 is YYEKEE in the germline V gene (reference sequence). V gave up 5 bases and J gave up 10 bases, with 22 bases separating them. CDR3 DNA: TGTGCCAGCAGTTCTCGACCGACGGGGACACCACAGTACTTC. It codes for CASSSRPTGTPQYF.

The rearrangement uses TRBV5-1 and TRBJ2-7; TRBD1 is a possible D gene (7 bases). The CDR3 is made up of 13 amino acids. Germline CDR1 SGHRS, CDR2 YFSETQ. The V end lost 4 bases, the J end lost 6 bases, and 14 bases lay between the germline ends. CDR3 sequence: CASSPGTAGEQYF. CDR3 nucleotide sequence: TGCGCCAGCAGCCCGGGGACAGCGGGCGAGCAGTACTTC.

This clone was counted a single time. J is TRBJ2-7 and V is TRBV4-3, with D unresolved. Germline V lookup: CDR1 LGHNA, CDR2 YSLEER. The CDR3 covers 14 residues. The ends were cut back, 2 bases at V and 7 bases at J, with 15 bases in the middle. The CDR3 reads CASSQLGSPLEQYF. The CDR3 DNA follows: TGCGCCAGCAGCCAACTGGGTAGCCCTCTGGAGCAGTACTTC.

The CDR3 DNA reads TGTGCCAGCAGCCAAGGTTGGGCAGTCTATAATGAAAAACTGTTTTTT. Protein: CASSQGWAVYNEKLFF. This sequence joins TRBV3-1 (or the pseudogene TRBV3-2) and TRBJ1-4; D not certain. With 1 base removed from V and 4 bases from J, the gap between germline ends came to 13 bases. CDR1 and CDR2 from the germline V gene are LGHDT and YNNKEL (reference sequence). The CDR3 is 16 amino acids.

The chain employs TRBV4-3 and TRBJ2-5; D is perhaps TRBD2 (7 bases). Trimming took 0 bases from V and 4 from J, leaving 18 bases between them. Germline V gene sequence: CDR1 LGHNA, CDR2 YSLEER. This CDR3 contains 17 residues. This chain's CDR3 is CASSQDAAGAGGETQYF. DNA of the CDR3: TGCGCCAGCAGCCAAGACGCTGCGGGGGCCGGAGGAGAGACCCAGTACTTC.